The 29 T cell receptor beta chains in this list originate from one sample, sequenced in a study of spatial heterogeneity in lung cancer. MiXCR, run by TCRdb on the 5' RACE reads, gives a single entry per CDR3 protein. The table shows several thousand distinct CDR3 sequences, with 5.1% occurring only once. Time point here: sample taken at primary tumor resection. Sequenced material: normal lung tissue next to the tumor, taken at surgery. These receptors were collected from a female donor with early-stage non-small cell lung cancer.

This clonotype is medium-sized by share. The chain joins TRBV7-3 to TRBJ2-2; TRBD2 matches at 7 bases. J was trimmed by 0 bases and V by 5 bases; bases with no gene match: 6. The CDR3 is made up of 16 amino acids. Germline assignment: CDR1 SGHTA and CDR2 FQGTGA. The chain's CDR3 is CASSQLAAPNTGELFF. The CDR3 nucleotides are TGTGCCAGCAGCCAGCTAGCGGCCCCGAACACCGGGGAGCTGTTTTTT.

This clonotype was recorded at least ten times. The chain joins TRBV5-4 to TRBJ1-2, with 9 bases matching TRBD1. The V segment lost 4 bases and the J segment 7 bases; nucleotides outside the gene matches: 29. The CDR3 spans 21 residues. CDR1 SGHNT and CDR2 YYREEE come from the germline V gene (reference sequence). This CDR3 reads CASSGGQGQPVLVRGGTGYTF. The CDR3, as DNA: TGTGCCAGCAGCGGGGGACAGGGCCAGCCCGTCTTGGTGCGGGGAGGCACTGGCTACACCTTC. The variable domain in full, completed from reference TRBV5-4 and TRBJ1-2, reads ETGVTQSPTHLIKTRGQQVTLRCSSQSGHNTVSWYQQALGQGPQFIFQYYREEENGRGNFPPRFSGLQFPNYSSELNVNALELDDSALYLCASSGGQGQPVLVRGGTGYTFGSGTRLTVV.

This clonotype ranks as medium-sized (0.01 to 0.1%). J is TRBJ2-3 and V is TRBV28; D gene ambiguous. The length of the CDR3 is 14 residues. V gave up 6 bases and J gave up 6 bases, with 16 bases separating them. The V gene's germline CDR1 is MDHEN and CDR2 SYDVKM. The CDR3 nucleotides read TGTGCCAGCAGCCGATACCACCATATGGATACGCAGTATTTT. Amino acid sequence: CASSRYHHMDTQYF.

Details on this clonotype: This may come from a read error, since a much larger clone is one base off. Here the CDR3 DNA reads TGTGCCAGCCGAAACAGGGGATTCGAGTACTTC. Translating gives CASRNRGFEYF. This chain connects TRBV2 to TRBJ2-7; 7 nucleotides align to TRBD1. V dropped 8 bases and J dropped 11; count of bases not matched to a gene: 9. In germline, CDR1 is SNHLY, CDR2 FYNNEI. The CDR3 extends over 11 amino acids.

By sample share, this clonotype is medium-sized (0.01 to 0.1%). V gene TRBV7-8 combines with J gene TRBJ2-5, with TRBD2 identical over 8 bases. This CDR3 contains 16 residues. Unmatched junction bases numbered 9, after V lost 5 bases and J lost 1 base. Germline loops: CDR1 SGHVS, CDR2 FQNEAQ. The CDR3 reads CASSPSGGVGQETQYF. The DNA for the CDR3 is TGTGCCAGCAGCCCGTCGGGGGGGGTCGGCCAAGAGACCCAGTACTTC. Full variable domain (remainder filled in from reference TRBV7-8 and TRBJ2-5): GAGVSQSPRYKVAKRGQDVALRCDPISGHVSLFWYQQALGQGPEFLTYFQNEAQLDKSGLPSDRFFAERPEGSVSTLKIQRTQQEDSAVYLCASSPSGGVGQETQYFGPGTRLLVL.

This clonotype was observed a handful of times. The V and J genes are TRBV9 and TRBJ2-1, with unresolved D. The CDR3 length is 12 residues. Trimming stripped 0 bases from V and 9 bases from J, with 7 bases between. Germline CDR1 reads SGDLS; CDR2 reads YYNGEE. CDR3 in DNA: TGTGCCAGCAGCGTAGGAACTGCTGAGCAGTTCTTC. Protein: CASSVGTAEQFF. The full variable domain, rest sourced from reference TRBV9 and TRBJ2-1, is DSGVTQTPKHLITATGQRVTLRCSPRSGDLSVYWYQQSLDQGLQFLIQYYNGEERAKGNILERFSAQQFPDLHSELNLSSLELGDSALYFCASSVGTAEQFFGPGTRLTVL.

Many counts were recorded for this clonotype. V gene TRBV12-3 or TRBV12-4 combines with J gene TRBJ1-4; D ambiguous. This CDR3 has 12 residues. The V end lost 4 bases, the J end lost 12 bases, and 12 bases lay between the germline ends. CDR3 in DNA: TGTGCCAGCAGTTGGGGAGAAGTCGAACTGTTTTTT. It codes for CASSWGEVELFF.

By proportion, this clonotype is medium-sized (0.01 to 0.1%). The rearrangement uses TRBV10-3 and TRBJ2-5; D remains ambiguous. V was clipped by 6 bases and J by 0 bases, with 8 bases between them. The CDR3 is 13 amino acids. Germline V lookup: CDR1 ENHRY, CDR2 SYGVKD. Here the CDR3 DNA reads TGTGCCATCAGGACCTCGTACCAAGAGACCCAGTACTTC. Translation gives CAIRTSYQETQYF.

By sample fraction, this clonotype is medium-sized (0.01 to 0.1%). The chain joins TRBV12-3 or TRBV12-4 to TRBJ2-1; the D gene is possibly TRBD2 (6 bases). The CDR3 length is 15 residues. V was trimmed by 3 bases and J by 14 bases, leaving 23 bases between them. CDR3 DNA: TGTGCCAGCAGTTTGGAGGGTCAAGGGACCCTCGATGAGTTCTTC. Protein sequence: CASSLEGQGTLDEFF.

The rearrangement joins TRBV7-2 to TRBJ2-1; 12 bases match TRBD2. With V trimmed by 5 bases and J by 9 bases, 11 bases remained unmatched. Germline V CDR1 and CDR2: SGHTA, FQGNSA. The CDR3 runs to 16 residues. CDR3 nucleotide sequence: TGTGCCAGCAGCCCTCGGAGGGCTAGCGGGAGGGGTGAGCAGTTCTTC. Protein sequence: CASSPRRASGRGEQFF. The whole variable domain, remainder taken from reference TRBV7-2 and TRBJ2-1, is GAGVSQSPSNKVTEKGKDVELRCDPISGHTALYWYRQSLGQGLEFLIYFQGNSAPDKSGLPSDRFSAERTGGSVSTLTIQRTQQEDSAVYLCASSPRRASGRGEQFFGPGTRLTVL.

By share, this clonotype counts as medium-sized. The DNA of the CDR3 is TGCGCCGGGGGGTTGGGGCTAACAGATACGCAGTATTTT. Protein: CAGGLGLTDTQYF. V and J are TRBV10-2 and TRBJ2-3, with TRBD2 as a possible D gene (6 bases). The CDR3 has 13 amino acids. From germline, CDR1 is WSHSY and CDR2 SAAADI. V was cut by 11 bases and J by 3 bases, with 15 bases left in between.

This clonotype was recorded many times. This chain joins TRBV6-2 or TRBV6-3 and TRBJ2-1, with TRBD2 matching 8 bases. CDR1 and CDR2 (germline): MNHEY, SVGEGT. Germline trimming cut 5 bases from V and 10 bases from J; bases unmatched to any gene: 10. The CDR3 spans 14 residues. As DNA, the CDR3 is TGTGCCAGCAGTGTCACGCGGGGGGTAAAGGAGCAGTTCTTC. Translated: CASSVTRGVKEQFF.

Sample share makes this clonotype medium-sized. The V gene is TRBV29-1, the J gene TRBJ1-2; a weak D match, TRBD1 (6 bases). The CDR3 has 14 amino acids. V was trimmed by 7 bases and J by 0 bases, leaving 15 bases between them. Per the germline V gene, CDR1 is SQVTM and CDR2 is ANQGSEA. This chain's CDR3 is CSAVSDSSNYGYTF. CDR3 bases: TGCAGCGCCGTTTCGGACAGTTCTAACTATGGCTACACCTTC.

This clonotype appeared a few times. The CDR3 protein is CAWSVHSRGSPLHF. Here the CDR3 DNA reads TGTGCCTGGAGTGTACACAGTAGAGGTTCACCCCTCCACTTT. The chain uses TRBV30 and TRBJ1-6, with D unclear. CDR1 and CDR2 from the germline V gene are GTSNPN and SVGIG (reference sequence). V shed 0 bases and J shed 9 bases, with 12 bases lying between them. The CDR3 has 14 residues.

This clonotype was found many times. The gene calls are TRBV28 and TRBJ2-7, with 8 bases fitting TRBD1. Germline values: CDR1 MDHEN, CDR2 SYDVKM. This CDR3 contains 17 residues. V trimming: 5 bases; J trimming: 5 bases; junction bases outside the gene matches: 17. DNA for the CDR3: TGTGCCAGCAGTCCAGTTCAGGGGGCGGCTGTTGTGGACGAGCAGTACTTC. Its protein product is CASSPVQGAAVVDEQYF.

In its sample, this clonotype was seen a few times. The CDR3, as DNA: TGTGCCAGCAGCTCGGACAGGGGGGGCTACAATGAGCAGTTCTTC. This sequence encodes CASSSDRGGYNEQFF. The rearrangement joins TRBV11-1 to TRBJ2-1; 10 bases are shared with TRBD1. CDR1 SGHAT and CDR2 FQDESV come from the germline V gene (reference sequence). This CDR3 has 15 amino acids. With V trimmed by 4 bases and J by 3 bases, 3 bases remained unmatched.

This clonotype is medium-sized by share. This chain joins TRBV7-9 and TRBJ2-2; no firm D call. This CDR3 has 16 residues. V was pared by 4 bases and J by 4 bases, with 16 bases between. In germline, CDR1 is SEHNR, CDR2 FQNEAQ (reference sequence). In nucleotides, the CDR3 is TGTGCCAGCAGCTCGACCCACCCGATTCCCACCGGGGAGCTGTTTTTT. This sequence encodes CASSSTHPIPTGELFF.

Many counts were recorded for this clonotype. This chain connects TRBV4-2 to TRBJ2-2, with D tentatively TRBD2 (6 bases). CDR1 is LGHNA and CDR2 is YNFKEQ in the germline V gene. V was cut by 4 bases and J by 4 bases, with 16 bases left in between. CDR3 length: 16 amino acids. CDR3 coding DNA: TGTGCCAGCAGCCCTGAGGGAGGTTGGGGCACCGGGGAGCTGTTTTTT. Encoded protein: CASSPEGGWGTGELFF.

Notes on this clonotype: It may be a read error: a sequence one base away is much more abundant. This sequence joins TRBV19 and TRBJ2-6, with a tentative D call TRBD1 (6 bases). CDR1 LNHDA and CDR2 SQIVND come from the germline V gene (reference sequence). CDR3 length: 15 residues. The CDR3 nucleotides read TGTGCCAGTACCCCACAGGGACCTGGGGCCAACGTCCTGAATTTC. It translates to CASTPQGPGANVLNF.

This clonotype qualifies as medium-sized. This chain uses TRBV19 with TRBJ2-1, with 11 bases identical to TRBD2. The CDR3 is 18 amino acids. Trimming at V came to 8 bases and at J to 7 bases, leaving 19 bases not matched to a gene. Germline-derived CDR1 and CDR2 are LNHDA and SQIVND (reference sequence). CDR3 protein: CASSPGLAVPTGVNEQFF. CDR3 DNA: TGTGCCAGTTCTCCGGGACTAGCGGTCCCCACTGGAGTTAATGAGCAGTTCTTC.

In this sample, this clonotype is medium-sized (0.01 to 0.1%). The chain combines TRBV12-3 or TRBV12-4 with TRBJ1-3; D is ambiguous. Deletions cut 11 bases from V and 0 bases from J, with 8 bases between. This CDR3 is built from 12 residues. The CDR3 DNA follows: TGTGCCGCAGCCAGCTCTGGAAACACCATATATTTT. This translates into CAAASSGNTIYF.

The chain joins TRBV3-1 to TRBJ2-5; the match to TRBD2 covers 8 bases. CDR1 and CDR2 from the germline V gene are LGHDT and YNNKEL (reference sequence). After removal of 0 bases from V and 6 bases from J, the junction contained 6 bases not matched to a gene. This CDR3 region has 15 residues. The CDR3 sequence: CASSQDYGLAKTQYF. CDR3 bases: TGTGCCAGCAGCCAAGATTATGGACTAGCAAAGACCCAGTACTTC.

This clonotype has a count of ten or more. CDR3 sequence: CASSYWTGHTEAFF. Written as DNA, the CDR3 is TGTGCCAGCAGCTATTGGACAGGGCACACTGAAGCTTTCTTT. The gene calls are TRBV7-9 and TRBJ1-1; 8 bases map to TRBD1. Germline V gene lookup returns CDR1 SEHNR and CDR2 FQNEAQ (reference sequence). CDR3 length: 14 residues. The ends lost 4 bases at V and 3 bases at J; junction bases unmatched: 4. Variable domain in full (rest from reference TRBV7-9 and TRBJ1-1): DTGVSQNPRHKITKRGQNVTFRCDPISEHNRLYWYRQTLGQGPEFLTYFQNEAQLEKSRLLSDRFSAERPKGSFSTLEIQRTEQGDSAMYLCASSYWTGHTEAFFGQGTRLTVV.

Judged by abundance, this clonotype is medium-sized. The CDR3 coding sequence is TGTGCCAGCAGTTTTAAGGACACCATATATTTT. This translates into CASSFKDTIYF. The J gene is TRBJ1-3, the V gene TRBV12-3 or TRBV12-4; no definite D call. The CDR3 totals 11 residues. The ends were cut back, 3 bases at V and 8 bases at J, with 5 bases in the middle.

This clonotype appeared a few times. This rearrangement joins TRBV5-1 to TRBJ2-7; 7 bases map to TRBD1. V dropped 4 bases and J dropped 5; count of bases not matched to a gene: 6. This CDR3 is built from 13 residues. Germline lookup yields CDR1 SGHRS and CDR2 YFSETQ. The CDR3 loop is CASSNTGDHEQYF. CDR3 sequence (DNA): TGCGCCAGCAGCAACACAGGGGACCACGAGCAGTACTTC.

CDR3 region: CASSEYRGLAGLQYQETQYF. In nucleotides, the CDR3 is TGTGCCAGCAGTGAATATCGGGGACTAGCGGGACTACAGTACCAAGAGACCCAGTACTTC. V gene TRBV25-1 combines with J gene TRBJ2-5; TRBD2 aligns across 13 bases. CDR1 is MGHDK, CDR2 SYGVNS, per germline. This CDR3 has 20 residues. V gave up 0 bases and J gave up 0 bases; unmatched junction bases: 10.

This clonotype ranks as large. The rearrangement links TRBV5-1 to TRBJ2-5; no reliable D call. Germline CDR1 reads SGHRS; CDR2 reads YFSETQ. The V end lost 0 bases, the J end lost 0 bases, and 0 bases lay between the germline ends. This CDR3 has 12 residues. The CDR3 reads CASSLDQETQYF. The CDR3 region has the DNA TGCGCCAGCAGCTTGGACCAAGAGACCCAGTACTTC. The whole variable domain, remainder taken from reference TRBV5-1 and TRBJ2-5, is KAGVTQTPRYLIKTRGQQVTLSCSPISGHRSVSWYQQTPGQGLQFLFEYFSETQRNKGNFPGRFSGRQFSNSRSEMNVSTLELGDSALYLCASSLDQETQYFGPGTRLLVL.

By sample fraction, this clonotype is medium-sized. J is TRBJ2-1 and V is TRBV7-8; TRBD2 is a possible D gene (6 bases). Trimming took off 4 bases at V and 4 bases at J, with 11 bases between the two ends. This CDR3 spans 14 amino acids. The germline gives CDR1 SGHVS, CDR2 FQNEAQ. CDR3 nucleotides: TGTGCCAGCAGCTCGCCTAGCGTGTACAATGAGCAGTTCTTC. This encodes CASSSPSVYNEQFF.

The J gene is TRBJ2-3, the V gene TRBV5-4, with 10 bases fitting TRBD2. The germline V gene encodes CDR1 SGHNT and CDR2 YYREEE (reference sequence). The ends lost 4 bases at V and 5 bases at J; junction bases unmatched: 4. The CDR3 sequence is 14 residues long. For the CDR3, the DNA is TGTGCCAGCAGCACCCGACTAGCGGGAGATACGCAGTATTTT. Translation gives CASSTRLAGDTQYF.